These 11 T cell receptor beta chains share one sample of origin, sequenced in a study of blood T cells in healthy people across ages. For the second PCR, which ran for 7 to 11 cycles, a sample-barcoded 5' primer and a J-beta primer mix were used. TCRdb independently ran MiXCR on the 5' RACE reads; one entry per CDR3 protein. Here the sample spans about 1 million distinct CDR3 sequences, more than 40% being singletons. The source material was blood. Every receptor here comes from a woman aged 60 to 75 in good health.

The V call is TRBV4-1, the J call TRBJ2-3, with TRBD1 matching over 8 bases. The germline gives CDR1 MGHRA, CDR2 YSYEKL. The CDR3 sequence is 16 residues long. V was clipped by 1 base and J by 7 bases; unmatched bases: 10. The CDR3 protein is CASSQGGRGPVHTQYF. The CDR3 coding sequence is TGCGCCAGCAGCCAAGGTGGCAGGGGGCCTGTACATACGCAGTATTTT.

A word on this clonotype: One junction end does not reproduce the germline sequence, and a read error may be involved. This chain uses TRBV6-6 with TRBJ2-7, with D perhaps TRBD2 (5 bases). Germline V gene sequence: CDR1 MNHNY, CDR2 SVGAGI (reference sequence). CDR3 length: 16 residues. The CDR3 DNA is TGTGCCTGCAGTGCCAGCCTGGGGAGCGCCCAATACGAGCAGTACTTC. It yields the protein CACSASLGSAQYEQYF.

As concerns this clonotype: One junction end does not reproduce the germline sequence, and a read error may be involved. The chain employs TRBV10-3 and TRBJ2-3; 11 bases align to TRBD2. The CDR3 loop spans 18 amino acids. Germline V CDR1 and CDR2: ENHRY, SYGVKD. CDR3 loop: CAISDPTGLAAHTDAQYF. The DNA for the CDR3 is TGTGCCATCAGTGACCCGACGGGACTAGCGGCTCACACAGATGCGCAGTATTTT.

This clonotype was observed a handful of times. V usage is TRBV7-9 and J usage is TRBJ2-1; the D is unclear. Trimming stripped 3 bases from V and 2 bases from J, with 5 bases between. CDR3 length equals 13 residues. Germline loops: CDR1 SEHNR, CDR2 FQNEAQ (reference sequence). The CDR3 region has the DNA TGTGCCAGCAGCTTTACAGCCTACAATGAGCAGTTCTTC. Its translation is CASSFTAYNEQFF.

The chain links TRBV5-6 to TRBJ2-1; D is possibly TRBD2 (5 bases). The CDR3 is 16 residues long. Germline-derived CDR1 and CDR2 are SGHDT and YYEEEE. Trimming pared 7 bases from V and 7 bases from J, leaving 24 bases between. The CDR3 coding sequence is TGTGCCAGCCAGCGGAATCACCTTCTTTTCGGTAATGAGCAGTTCTTC. Protein product: CASQRNHLLFGNEQFF.

This clonotype was counted a few times. The chain carries TRBV20-1 and TRBJ2-7, with TRBD2 as a possible D gene (6 bases). This CDR3 comprises 13 residues. V lost 6 bases, J lost 2 bases, and 14 bases lay in between. Germline lookup yields CDR1 DFQATT and CDR2 SNEGSKA (reference sequence). This CDR3 reads CSAEGLSTYEQYF. The CDR3 DNA is TGCAGTGCGGAGGGGCTGAGCACCTACGAGCAGTACTTC.

This clonotype was counted a few times. J is TRBJ1-5 and V is TRBV6-6; 8 bases are shared with TRBD1. The CDR3 loop spans 16 amino acids. After removal of 0 bases from V and 3 bases from J, the junction contained 4 bases not matched to a gene. Germline V gene sequence: CDR1 MNHNY, CDR2 SVGAGI (reference sequence). CDR3 DNA: TGTGCCAGCAGTTACTCCGGGACAGGATTCAATCAGCCCCAGCATTTT. As protein: CASSYSGTGFNQPQHF.

This clonotype turned up a few times. This chain links TRBV27 with TRBJ2-1; D ambiguous. The CDR3 length is 12 residues. Trimming pared 5 bases from V and 9 bases from J, leaving 11 bases between. Germline V CDR1 and CDR2: MNHEY, SMNVEV (reference sequence). In DNA form, the CDR3 reads TGTGCCAGCAGTCCCGAACCGGGTGAGCAGTTCTTC. Protein product: CASSPEPGEQFF.

This sequence joins TRBV7-9 and TRBJ2-3; TRBD2 agrees at 12 bases. With 3 bases clipped from V and 4 bases from J, the junction kept 5 bases outside the gene matches. Germline V CDR1 and CDR2: SEHNR, FQNEAQ (reference sequence). The CDR3 consists of 16 residues. CDR3 sequence reads: CASSLTSGSRPDTQYF. In DNA form, the CDR3 reads TGTGCCAGCAGCTTGACTAGCGGGAGTCGCCCAGATACGCAGTATTTT.

V is TRBV12-3 or TRBV12-4 and J is TRBJ1-3; D possibly corresponds to TRBD1 (6 bases). CDR3 size: 14 residues. V gave up 6 bases and J gave up 4 bases, with 13 bases separating them. The CDR3 DNA reads TGTGCCAGCAGGATGACAGGAGTAGGAAACACCATATATTTT. The encoded protein is CASRMTGVGNTIYF.

The V and J genes are TRBV6-2 or TRBV6-3 and TRBJ2-1, with 7 bases matching TRBD2. V lost 5 bases, J lost 7 bases, and 11 bases stayed unmatched. The germline CDR1 and CDR2 sequences are MNHEY and SVGEGT. This CDR3 comprises 15 residues. The CDR3 reads CASSPGLDWINEQFF. The CDR3 nucleotides are TGTGCCAGCAGTCCTGGACTAGATTGGATTAATGAGCAGTTCTTC.